The 26 T cell receptor beta chains below come from one sample, sequenced in a study of CXCR3-negative and CXCR3-positive naive CD8 T cells. TRB cDNA was prepared as libraries by UMI-labeled 5' RACE. TCRdb reprocessed the 5' RACE reads, keeping one entry per CDR3 protein, no DNA. This listing includes fewer than 80,000 distinct CDR3 sequences. Specimen: naive CXCR3- CD8+ T cells from blood. Subset indicated: CD45RO-CCR7+CD27+CD95- naive CD8+ T cells lacking CXCR3 (TNR3-). All receptors derive from a human donor in good health. Some clones in this sample may be carry-over from other donors' samples.

The CDR3 spells CATSGPGQTNTGELFF. This rearrangement joins TRBV24-1 to TRBJ2-2; TCRdb selects TRBD1, and the lack of DNA leaves this call unchecked. CDR1 is KGHDR and CDR2 is SFDVKD in the germline V gene. There are 16 residues in the CDR3.

The gene calls are TRBV6-6 and TRBJ2-3. Germline loops: CDR1 MNHNY, CDR2 SVGAGI (reference sequence). The CDR3 contains 13 residues. The CDR3: CASSYQASDTQYF.

The chain employs TRBV5-1 and TRBJ2-2; the TRBD1 assignment by TCRdb is unverifiable without DNA. This CDR3 has 13 residues. Germline V CDR1 and CDR2: SGHRS, YFSETQ. Here the CDR3 reads CASTPQGTGELFF.

The chain recombines TRBV20-1 with TRBJ1-1; TCRdb names TRBD1, which stays unverified in the absence of DNA. Germline V gives CDR1 DFQATT, CDR2 SNEGSKA (reference sequence). This CDR3 contains 23 residues. CDR3: CSAIKPSVGRDRGEFRWDTEAFF.

The rearrangement joins TRBV5-1 to TRBJ1-2; the D call of TRBD1 rests on TCRdb alone, since no DNA is present to check it. CDR1 and CDR2 from the germline V gene are SGHRS and YFSETQ. The CDR3 is 14 residues long. CDR3 protein: CASSYQGGADGYTF.

V usage is TRBV5-1 and J usage is TRBJ2-7; the TCRdb call, TRBD2, lacks DNA for checking. Germline CDR1 and CDR2: SGHRS and YFSETQ. CDR3 size: 16 residues. This CDR3 is CASSLRRGLDRLEQYF. The full variable domain, completed using reference TRBV5-1 and TRBJ2-7, is KAGVTQTPRYLIKTRGQQVTLSCSPISGHRSVSWYQQTPGQGLQFLFEYFSETQRNKGNFPGRFSGRQFSNSRSEMNVSTLELGDSALYLCASSLRRGLDRLEQYFGPGTRLTVT.

The chain links TRBV28 to TRBJ2-1; lacking DNA, the TRBD2 call made by TCRdb goes unchecked. This CDR3 spans 17 amino acids. Germline lookup yields CDR1 MDHEN and CDR2 SYDVKM. The CDR3 loop reads CASSPAQREVTYNEQFF.

The V and J genes are TRBV7-9 and TRBJ2-7; TCRdb indicates TRBD1, and absent DNA this call remains unverified. This CDR3 has 15 residues. In germline, CDR1 is SEHNR, CDR2 FQNEAQ (reference sequence). CDR3 amino acids: CASSQGDTFSYEQYF.

The chain carries TRBV25-1 and TRBJ1-1. Per germline, CDR1 MGHDK and CDR2 SYGVNS. CDR3 size: 13 residues. CDR3 amino acids: CASSEWVDAEAFF.

CDR3: CASSLDRETYEQYF. V usage is TRBV6-1 and J usage is TRBJ2-7; TCRdb returns TRBD1, unconfirmable since there is no DNA. This CDR3 contains 14 residues. Germline CDR1 is MNHNS and CDR2 is SASEGT.

V usage is TRBV15 and J usage is TRBJ2-5; TCRdb returns TRBD2, unconfirmable since there is no DNA. CDR3 length: 17 amino acids. CDR1 LNHNV and CDR2 YYDKDF come from the germline V gene (reference sequence). Here the CDR3 reads CATSSALAGGLQETQYF.

The chain joins TRBV12-3 or TRBV12-4 to TRBJ1-1. The CDR3 has 15 residues. The CDR3 reads CASSLGGNHNTEAFF.

The chain carries TRBV12-5 and TRBJ1-2; TCRdb's D call of TRBD1 is untestable without DNA. This CDR3 has 13 residues. CDR1 is LGHNT and CDR2 is FRNRAP in the germline V gene. CDR3 protein: CASAPTGAGGYTF.

CDR3 protein: CASSLLAGTDTQYF. J is TRBJ2-3 and V is TRBV7-2; with no DNA, the TCRdb D assignment of TRBD2 cannot be verified. Germline-derived CDR1 and CDR2 are SGHTA and FQGNSA. There are 14 residues in the CDR3.

The genes are TRBV6-5 and TRBJ2-3; the TCRdb D gene call, TRBD1, has no DNA to confirm it. This CDR3 has 16 amino acids. Germline CDR1 and CDR2: MNHEY and SVGAGI. CDR3 in amino acids: CASSYHGGWSKDTQYF.

The chain uses TRBV14 and TRBJ2-3. The germline V gene encodes CDR1 SGHDN and CDR2 FVKESK. This CDR3 region has 14 residues. The chain's CDR3 is CASSQLGSTDTQYF.

This sequence joins TRBV29-1 and TRBJ1-2. Per the germline V gene, CDR1 is SQVTM and CDR2 is ANQGSEA. The CDR3 is 12 residues long. CDR3 in amino acids: CSVETLLYGYTF.

The chain employs TRBV20-1 and TRBJ2-1; TCRdb's assignment of TRBD1 cannot be checked, as there is no DNA. CDR3 length: 14 amino acids. The germline V gene has CDR1 DFQATT and CDR2 SNEGSKA (reference sequence). The CDR3 protein is CSAVTGVEGNEQFF.

The chain recombines TRBV14 with TRBJ1-5. From germline, CDR1 is SGHDN and CDR2 FVKESK. CDR3 length: 14 amino acids. The CDR3 is CASSQGPHNQPQHF.

The V and J genes are TRBV7-6 and TRBJ1-6; TCRdb selects TRBD1, and the lack of DNA leaves this call unchecked. This CDR3 is 15 amino acids long. Germline CDR1 SGHVS, CDR2 FNYEAQ. The CDR3 spells CASSYVQGAGSPLHF.

This chain joins TRBV7-2 and TRBJ2-5; TCRdb reports TRBD1, a call that lacks DNA to check it against. Germline CDR1 is SGHTA and CDR2 is FQGNSA. The CDR3 consists of 16 residues. The CDR3 sequence: CASSLWGAGWSETQYF.

The chain uses TRBV19 and TRBJ2-5; TCRdb picks TRBD1, but there is no DNA to check that call. Germline V gives CDR1 LNHDA, CDR2 SQIVND (reference sequence). The CDR3 has 13 residues. This CDR3 is CATRDQIRETQYF.

The rearrangement uses TRBV7-2 and TRBJ2-7. In germline, CDR1 is SGHTA, CDR2 FQGNSA. The CDR3 length is 14 residues. CDR3 loop: CASRALSRWDEQYF.

This chain links TRBV6-6 with TRBJ1-4. Germline CDR1 reads MNHNY; CDR2 reads SVGAGI (reference sequence). The CDR3 has 11 residues. This CDR3 is CASSYAGELFF.

The V and J genes are TRBV29-1 and TRBJ2-7; the TCRdb D gene call, TRBD1, has no DNA to confirm it. The CDR3 length is 14 residues. The V gene's germline CDR1 is SQVTM and CDR2 ANQGSEA. The CDR3 sequence: CSVETQQGFYEQYF.

The rearrangement uses TRBV12-3 or TRBV12-4 and TRBJ2-1; TCRdb indicates TRBD2, and absent DNA this call remains unverified. This CDR3 is 16 amino acids long. This chain's CDR3 is CASSLITGPPWNEQFF.